A selection of T cell receptor beta chains follows, all from one sample in a study of blood T cell repertoires in COVID-19. Repertoires were generated with immunoSEQ multiplex PCR, while TCRdb's copy carries only in-frame clones and drops some. The top ten hold over 2.5% of the sample, which has some 190,000 clones, 70% to 90% seen once. The sample consisted of peripheral blood. These receptors came from a man between 60 and 75 years old with acute or convalescent COVID-19. Each CDR3 is given with its conserved first and last residue. The D gene is left open where the match is weak. The size of a clone is reported for some rows only, either as once, few or many, or as a class for expanded clones.

d_call clone_size j_call v_call cdr3_nt cdr3_aa
TRBD1 . TRBJ1-1 TRBV30 TGTGCCTTCCAGACAGGGACGGGCACTGAAGCTTTCTTT CAFQTGTGTEAFF
. . TRBJ1-6 TRBV19 TGTGCCAGTAGTGATGAGAGCTATAATTCACCCCTCCACTTT CASSDESYNSPLHF
TRBD2 . TRBJ2-2 TRBV2 TGTGCCAGCTTGCGACTAGCTGGTACCGGGGAGCTGTTTTTT CASLRLAGTGELFF
. . TRBJ1-2 TRBV29-1 TGCAGCGGCCTCCGGGACTCCGCTAACTATGGCTACACCTTC CSGLRDSANYGYTF
TRBD2 . TRBJ2-2 TRBV18 TGTGCCAGCTCACCAAGCACAGCGGGAGTCAGGACCGGGGAGCTGTTTTTT CASSPSTAGVRTGELFF
TRBD1 . TRBJ2-6 TRBV5-1 TGCGCCAGCAGCTTGGCCGACAGGGGGCGCCTTCTCTCTGGGGCCAACGTCCTGACTTTC CASSLADRGRLLSGANVLTF
TRBD1 . TRBJ2-7 TRBV2 TGTGCCAGCAAACCGGGCGCTGGGACAGGACCGTTCCAGTACTTC CASKPGAGTGPFQYF
TRBD2 . TRBJ2-3 TRBV2 TGTGCCAGCAGAGGGGGACTAGCGGGAGGGAGGAGCACAGATACGCAGTATTTT CASRGGLAGGRSTDTQYF
. . TRBJ2-7 TRBV27 TGTGCCAGCAGTCCCGCGGACAGATTCGACGAGCAGTACTTC CASSPADRFDEQYF
TRBD2 . TRBJ2-3 TRBV4-3 TGCGCCAGCAGCCAGGGACTAGCGGGCCTTGGCACTACTAGCACAGATACGCAGTATTTT CASSQGLAGLGTTSTDTQYF
. . TRBJ2-1 TRBV18 TGTGCCAGCTCACCACAGTCTTACCAGTACAATGAGCAGTTCTTC CASSPQSYQYNEQFF
TRBD1 . TRBJ2-7 TRBV2 TGTGCCAGCAGAAAACCGGGACAGGGGTTGCGGAAAGGGACCTACGAGCAGTACTTC CASRKPGQGLRKGTYEQYF
TRBD1 . TRBJ1-3 TRBV9 TGTGCCAGCAGCCCAGGACAGGGCGGAGGAAACACCATATATTTT CASSPGQGGGNTIYF
TRBD1 . TRBJ2-1 TRBV24-1 TGTGCCACCAGTGATCCAACAGGGGACAGCTACAATGAGCAGTTCTTC CATSDPTGDSYNEQFF
TRBD2 . TRBJ2-1 TRBV2 TGTGCCTCCTCCGAGACTAGCGGGGTTGGAGACAATGAGCAGTTCTTC CASSETSGVGDNEQFF
. . TRBJ1-2 TRBV18 TGTGCCAGCTCACCCTCAGGGAACAACTATGGCTACACCTTC CASSPSGNNYGYTF
TRBD1 . TRBJ1-2 TRBV7-9 TGTGCCAGCAGCTTAGGGGACAGGGGACTTCTCGGCTACACCTTC CASSLGDRGLLGYTF
TRBD2 . TRBJ2-1 TRBV27 TGTGCCAGCAGTTCAGGGACTAGCGGGAGGAGTGAGCAGTTCTTC CASSSGTSGRSEQFF
. . TRBJ2-2 TRBV7-2 TGTGCCAGCAGCTTAGCCGGCGGGTACACCGGGGAGCTGTTTTTT CASSLAGGYTGELFF
. . TRBJ2-2 TRBV28 TGTGCCAGCAGTTTATGGGTGGCCGGAGACACCGGGGAGCTGTTTTTT CASSLWVAGDTGELFF
TRBD2 . TRBJ2-7 TRBV5-5 TGTGCCAGCAGCTCCCGGACTAGCGAAATTTCCAAGCAGTACTTC CASSSRTSEISKQYF
TRBD1 . TRBJ1-3 TRBV6-5 TGTGCCAGCAGCCTAGGACAGGGTTTAAACACCATATATTTT CASSLGQGLNTIYF
TRBD2 . TRBJ2-7 TRBV7-2 TGTGCCAGCAGCTTTACTAGCGGGAGGACGAACGAGCAGTACTTC CASSFTSGRTNEQYF
TRBD1 . TRBJ1-5 TRBV28 TGTGCCAGCAGTTTATGGGGACAGGGGGTAAGCAATCAGCCCCAGCATTTT CASSLWGQGVSNQPQHF
. . TRBJ2-7 TRBV7-8 TGTGCCAGCAGCTTAGCACAGAACTACGAGCAGTACTTC CASSLAQNYEQYF
. once TRBJ2-7 TRBV28 TGTGCCAGCATCCCTGGAGGGAGGTACGAGCAGTACTTC CASIPGGRYEQYF
. . TRBJ1-5 TRBV28 TGTGCCAGCAGTTTACCCAGGGGTGGTCAGCCCCAGCATTTT CASSLPRGGQPQHF
TRBD1 . TRBJ1-4 TRBV28 TGTGCCAGCAGTTTAAGGGGGCCTAATGAAAAACTGTTTTTT CASSLRGPNEKLFF
. . TRBJ1-2 TRBV30 TGTGCCGGGGGCAGAACTAACTATGGCTACACCTTC CAGGRTNYGYTF
TRBD2 . TRBJ2-3 TRBV15 TGTGCCACCAGCAGAGGCGGGACTAGCGGCACAGATACGCAGTATTTT CATSRGGTSGTDTQYF
. . TRBJ2-2 TRBV6-5 TGTGCCACAGCGGAGAGCGGGGAGCTGTTTTTT CATAESGELFF
TRBD2 . TRBJ2-2 TRBV7-3 TGTGCCAGCAGCCCCCTAGCGGGAGCGGCCGGGGAGCTGTTTTTT CASSPLAGAAGELFF
. once TRBJ1-3 TRBV3-1/TRBV3-2 TGTGCCAGCAGCTACCTATCTGGAAACACCATATATTTT CASSYLSGNTIYF
. few TRBJ1-1 TRBV5-1 TGCGCCAGCAGCTTGTCGGGGGGAAACACTGAAGCTTTCTTT CASSLSGGNTEAFF
TRBD2 . TRBJ2-5 TRBV24-1 TGTGCCACCAGTGATCCACGACTAGCGGGAGGGCAAGAGACCCAGTACTTC CATSDPRLAGGQETQYF
TRBD2 . TRBJ2-7 TRBV19 TGTGCCAGTAGTGGGCTAGCGGGAGAGCGGAACGAGCAGTACTTC CASSGLAGERNEQYF
TRBD2 . TRBJ2-5 TRBV5-1 TGCGCCAGCAGCTTGGCGCCTAGCGGGAGAAGAGAGACCCAGTACTTC CASSLAPSGRRETQYF
TRBD2 . TRBJ2-3 TRBV4-3 TGCGCCAGCAGCCAAGCAAGGGCGGGAGGGCCTACAGATACGCAGTATTTT CASSQARAGGPTDTQYF
. . TRBJ1-1 TRBV19 TGTGCCAGTACCATGGGGGGGAGGAGTAGGACTGAAGCTTTCTTT CASTMGGRSRTEAFF
TRBD1 once TRBJ1-3 TRBV5-8 TGTGCCAGCAGCATCGCCGGGACAGGGGTCGGAAACACCATATATTTT CASSIAGTGVGNTIYF
. . TRBJ2-7 TRBV6-1 TGTGCCAGCAGTGAACTCGGACACACCAGCTCCTACGAGCAGTACTTC CASSELGHTSSYEQYF
TRBD1 . TRBJ2-7 TRBV10-3 TGTGCCATCTGGCGCCAGGGGGTAGGCGAGCAGTACTTC CAIWRQGVGEQYF
. . TRBJ2-5 TRBV9 TGTGCCAGCAGCACAGAGTACCAAGAGACCCAGTACTTC CASSTEYQETQYF
TRBD1 . TRBJ1-4 TRBV4-1 TGCGCCAGCAGCGCATTGGGACAGAGTAATGAAAAACTGTTTTTT CASSALGQSNEKLFF
. . TRBJ2-4 TRBV15 TGTGCCACCAGCAGAGATCAGGGAAATGGAAACATTCAGTACTTC CATSRDQGNGNIQYF
. . TRBJ1-4 TRBV5-5 TGTGCCAGCAGCTTGCGGCCGGAGGAAAAACTGTTTTTT CASSLRPEEKLFF
TRBD2 . TRBJ2-2 TRBV27 TGTGCCAGCAGTCCCAGGACTAGCTCGAACACCGGGGAGCTGTTTTTT CASSPRTSSNTGELFF
. . TRBJ1-1 TRBV19 TGTGCCAGTAAAACCCGACAGATGAACACTGAAGCTTTCTTT CASKTRQMNTEAFF
TRBD2 . TRBJ2-2 TRBV28 TGTGCCAGCAGTTTAGCCATGGATGTAGTCGGGAGGACCGGGGAGCTGTTTTTT CASSLAMDVVGRTGELFF
TRBD2 once TRBJ2-1 TRBV9 TGTGCCAGCAGCACAACCGGGACTAGCGGGAAGTCGGGGTTCTACAATGAGCAGTTCTTC CASSTTGTSGKSGFYNEQFF
. . TRBJ2-2 TRBV11-2 TGTGCCAGCAGCTTATGGGGGCGGACCGGGGAGCTGTTTTTT CASSLWGRTGELFF
. . TRBJ1-1 TRBV4-3 TGCGCCAGCAGCCAAGACACAGGGAGCACTGAAGCTTTCTTT CASSQDTGSTEAFF